Sequencing of this TCR beta chain was carried out in a study of blood T cell repertoires in COVID-19. Study details: Some COVID-19 samples were acute and others convalescent; all came from the United States, Italy and Spain. Sources were T cells, B-cell-depleted T cells, or PBMCs; the material itself was cDNA or gDNA.

Authors' methods: Amplification of reference gene primers provided the estimated nucleated cell counts. Generated by immunoSEQ multiplex PCR, the TCRdb table keeps only in-frame clones and is missing some. The V and J calls and clone size were taken over from that table, and D and trimming were inferred from the DNA. The repertoire holds about 110,000 clones, with 71% as singletons. Only one count was recorded for this clone. CDR1 is MDHEN, CDR2 SYDVKM, per germline. The CDR3 sequence is 16 residues long. The V and J ends lost 4 bases and 4 bases respectively, with 17 bases between them. The chain carries TRBV28 and TRBJ1-3; TRBD1 is a possible D gene (5 bases). The sequence was obtained from a human donor with acute or convalescent COVID-19. The donor label of this sample is uncertain. What was sequenced was peripheral blood. The CDR3 coding sequence is TGTGCCAGCAGTTCCATGAAGGGAAAGGGGGGAAACACCATATATTTT. This encodes CASSSMKGKGGNTIYF.